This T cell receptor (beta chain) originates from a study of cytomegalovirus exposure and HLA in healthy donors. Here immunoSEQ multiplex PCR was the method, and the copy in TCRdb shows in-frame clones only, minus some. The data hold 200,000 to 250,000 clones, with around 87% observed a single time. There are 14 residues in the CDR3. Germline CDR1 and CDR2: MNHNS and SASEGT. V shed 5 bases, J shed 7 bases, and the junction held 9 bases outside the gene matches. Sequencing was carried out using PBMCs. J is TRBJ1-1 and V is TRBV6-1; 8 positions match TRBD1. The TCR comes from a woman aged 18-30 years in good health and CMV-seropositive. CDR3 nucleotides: TGTGCCAGCAGTTCCCTAGACAGGGGAAGTGAAGCTTTCTTT. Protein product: CASSSLDRGSEAFF.